This passage covers 21 T cell receptor beta chains from one sample sequenced in a study of spatial heterogeneity in lung cancer. No antigen has been identified for these receptors. A single record per CDR3 protein comes from TCRdb applying MiXCR to the 5' RACE reads. The profile shows around 9,700 distinct CDR3 sequences, approximately 7.9% of them singletons. Notes on the study in general: Counts that tracked tumor mutation counts were those of expanded intratumoral alpha and beta TCRs.

Time point: sample taken at primary tumor resection. This specimen consisted of lung tumor tissue, obtained at surgery. These receptors were taken from a female donor with early-stage non-small cell lung cancer.

The CDR3 loop is CASSYLTGTYEQYF. Here the CDR3 DNA reads TGCGCCAGCAGCTACCTTACAGGGACCTACGAGCAGTACTTC. The chain uses TRBV5-1 and TRBJ2-7, with D tentatively TRBD1 (6 bases). Per the germline V gene, CDR1 is SGHRS and CDR2 is YFSETQ. The CDR3 has 14 residues. Between the trimmed V and J ends, which lost 3 bases and 2 bases, there was a span of 12 bases.

The CDR3 nucleotides read TGTGCCAGCAGCTTTGTAACGGCCCCTAATGAAAAACTGTTTTTT. This gives the protein CASSFVTAPNEKLFF. The chain has TRBV11-2 and TRBJ1-4, with no clear D. This CDR3 comprises 15 residues. The V end was cut by 3 bases, the J end by 3 bases, with 11 bases between. The V gene's germline CDR1 is SGHAT and CDR2 FQNNGV. Supplemented by reference TRBV11-2 and TRBJ1-4, the full variable domain reads EAGVAQSPRYKIIEKRQSVAFWCNPISGHATLYWYQQILGQGPKLLIQFQNNGVVDDSQLPKDRFSAERLKGVDSTLKIQPAKLEDSAVYLCASSFVTAPNEKLFFGSGTQLSVL.

The table lists this clonotype with many counts. V gene TRBV20-1 combines with J gene TRBJ2-5, with D uncertain. The CDR3 spans 13 residues. V gave up 1 base and J gave up 3 bases, with 9 bases separating them. Looked up from germline, CDR1 is DFQATT and CDR2 is SNEGSKA (reference sequence). CDR3 nucleotides: TGCAGTGCTAGAGGCCATAATAAAGAGACCCAGTACTTC. Its protein product is CSARGHNKETQYF.

This clonotype occurred many times. V and J are TRBV3-1 and TRBJ2-7; 9 bases line up with TRBD2. Germline CDR1 and CDR2: LGHDT and YNNKEL (reference sequence). V trimming: 2 bases; J trimming: 1 base; junction bases outside the gene matches: 3. The CDR3 sequence is 15 residues long. The CDR3 DNA is TGTGCCAGCAGCCAACGGGGACTAGCTTCCTACGAGCAGTACTTC. This codes for CASSQRGLASYEQYF.

This clonotype was recorded at least ten times. The chain employs TRBV20-1 and TRBJ2-7, with TRBD2 as a possible D gene (5 bases). CDR1 and CDR2 from the germline V gene are DFQATT and SNEGSKA (reference sequence). V dropped 4 bases and J dropped 6 bases, with 13 bases sitting between them. CDR3 length: 12 amino acids. This chain's CDR3 is CSATPGGREQYF. CDR3 bases: TGCAGTGCTACCCCCGGCGGGCGCGAGCAGTACTTC.

In its sample, this clonotype was seen many times. This chain links TRBV4-3 with TRBJ2-3; the D gene is possibly TRBD2 (7 bases). The CDR3 loop spans 17 amino acids. Germline CDR1 LGHNA, CDR2 YSLEER. The germline V and J ends were trimmed by 1 base and 2 bases, with 16 bases remaining between them. The CDR3 spells CASSQGGGGVDTDTQYF. CDR3 DNA: TGCGCCAGCAGCCAAGGTGGCGGGGGCGTCGACACAGATACGCAGTATTTT.

This clonotype was counted a few times. The chain has TRBV7-2 and TRBJ2-7; 11 nucleotides agree with TRBD2. This CDR3 is 14 amino acids long. Germline lookup yields CDR1 SGHTA and CDR2 FQGNSA. The V segment lost 6 bases and the J segment 4 bases; nucleotides outside the gene matches: 5. This CDR3 is CASRVAGGPYEQYF. The CDR3, as DNA: TGTGCCAGCAGGGTAGCGGGGGGGCCATACGAGCAGTACTTC.

This clonotype is labeled medium-sized. This chain uses TRBV6-5 with TRBJ1-5; a possible D gene is TRBD1 (5 bases). Germline V gives CDR1 MNHEY, CDR2 SVGAGI. The length of the CDR3 is 15 residues. Trimming removed 6 bases at V and 2 bases at J, with 14 bases between. The CDR3 nucleotides are TGTGCCAGCAGCCCTACCCAGGGAGGCAATCAGCCCCAGCATTTT. This encodes CASSPTQGGNQPQHF.

By proportion, this clonotype is medium-sized. The rearrangement joins TRBV11-2 to TRBJ2-7; D gene unclear. Germline V gene data show CDR1 as SGHAT and CDR2 as FQNNGV. The CDR3 is made up of 11 amino acids. V shed 0 bases and J shed 4 bases, with 1 base lying between them. DNA for the CDR3: TGTGCCAGCAGCTTAGAATACGAGCAGTACTTC. It codes for CASSLEYEQYF.

This clonotype was found many times. The chain employs TRBV7-2 and TRBJ2-1; D not certain. The CDR3 runs 13 residues. Trimming removed 2 bases from V and 7 bases from J, with 9 bases in between. Looked up from germline, CDR1 is SGHTA and CDR2 is FQGNSA. In nucleotides, the CDR3 is TGTGCCAGCAGCTTATTCACGAGGAATGAGCAGTTCTTC. As protein: CASSLFTRNEQFF. Looking up the rest from reference TRBV7-2 and TRBJ2-1 gives the full variable domain: GAGVSQSPSNKVTEKGKDVELRCDPISGHTALYWYRQSLGQGLEFLIYFQGNSAPDKSGLPSDRFSAERTGGSVSTLTIQRTQQEDSAVYLCASSLFTRNEQFFGPGTRLTVL.

This clonotype is termed medium-sized. The V call is TRBV18, the J call TRBJ1-6; D might be TRBD1 (6 bases). CDR1 is KGHSH and CDR2 is LQKENI in the germline V gene. Trimming cost V 3 bases and J 6 bases, with 12 bases left between them. The CDR3 contains 15 residues. The DNA of the CDR3 is TGTGCCAGCTCACCGTCAGGGGCCATTAATTCACCCCTCCACTTT. Translating gives CASSPSGAINSPLHF.

This clonotype has at least ten counts. CDR3 in DNA: TGTGCCAGCAGTGGGACAGGGGGCTATGGCTACACCTTC. Protein sequence: CASSGTGGYGYTF. This chain uses TRBV2 with TRBJ1-2; 10 bases are a match to TRBD1. The CDR3 spans 13 residues. V lost 4 bases to trimming and J lost 4 bases; unmatched junction nucleotides: 0. From germline, CDR1 is SNHLY and CDR2 FYNNEI.

This clonotype was seen many times. The rearrangement links TRBV7-2 to TRBJ2-1, with TRBD2 identical over 9 bases. V was pared by 1 base and J by 12 bases, with 10 bases of the junction left unmatched. This CDR3 is 15 amino acids long. Germline V gene data show CDR1 as SGHTA and CDR2 as FQGNSA. CDR3 nucleotide sequence: TGTGCCAGCAGCTTAGTGTGGACTAGCGAGGGGGGGCAGTTCTTC. It yields the protein CASSLVWTSEGGQFF.

The sample holds many counts of this clonotype. One end of the junction is discordant with germline, which a read error may explain. The gene calls are TRBV29-1 and TRBJ2-3; D call uncertain. Germline V lookup: CDR1 SQVTM, CDR2 ANQGSEA. The CDR3 runs to 14 residues. The CDR3, as DNA: TGTTCGTGTGGATCTCCCCCCATAGTCGATACGCAGTATTTT. Translation gives CSCGSPPIVDTQYF.

This clonotype was recorded many times. The chain is built from TRBV28 and TRBJ2-2; 7 nucleotides agree with TRBD2. The CDR3 runs 16 residues. The trim removed 7 bases at V and 4 bases at J, leaving 12 bases unmatched. The germline V gene has CDR1 MDHEN and CDR2 SYDVKM. The CDR3 spells CASNAPGTTFTGELFF. In DNA form, the CDR3 reads TGTGCCAGCAACGCACCCGGGACTACCTTCACCGGGGAGCTGTTTTTT.

This clonotype is labeled as medium-sized (0.01 to 0.1%). J is TRBJ1-1 and V is TRBV6-2 or TRBV6-3; 8 nucleotides align to TRBD1. Trimming took 6 bases from V and 5 from J; bases not matched to a gene: 5. Germline assignment: CDR1 MNHEY and CDR2 SVGEGT. The CDR3 has 13 residues. CDR3 nucleotide sequence: TGTGCCAGCAGCAGGGGGCCACGGACTGAAGCTTTCTTT. Translation gives CASSRGPRTEAFF.

This clonotype was counted at least ten times. V and J are TRBV4-1 and TRBJ2-3, with D possibly matching TRBD2 (5 bases). The CDR3 runs 13 residues. Germline V gene sequence: CDR1 MGHRA, CDR2 YSYEKL. Trimming removed 3 bases from V and 3 bases from J, with 7 bases in between. CDR3 DNA sequence: TGCGCCAGCAGCCAGCGGGTGACAGATACGCAGTATTTT. This sequence encodes CASSQRVTDTQYF.

This clonotype was seen only a few times. V is TRBV5-1 and J is TRBJ2-5; D perhaps matches TRBD1 (6 bases). V lost 7 bases and J 1 base, leaving 11 bases between the germline ends. The CDR3 has 13 residues. From germline, CDR1 is SGHRS and CDR2 YFSETQ. The CDR3 region is CASGVGAQETQYF. The CDR3 nucleotides read TGCGCCAGCGGGGTGGGGGCCCAAGAGACCCAGTACTTC.

In this sample, this clonotype turned up a few times. The gene calls are TRBV30 and TRBJ2-7; D is possibly TRBD1 or TRBD2 (5 bases each). Trimming left V 4 bases short and J 0 bases short, with 7 bases between. CDR1 GTSNPN and CDR2 SVGIG come from the germline V gene (reference sequence). The CDR3 contains 12 residues. The CDR3 nucleotides are TGTGCCTGGACAGGGACCTCCTACGAGCAGTACTTC. Residues: CAWTGTSYEQYF.

In the case of this clonotype: It may be a read error: a sequence one base away is much more abundant. The chain carries TRBV6-4 and TRBJ2-2; no clear D gene. CDR1 and CDR2 (germline): MRHNA, SNTAGT. V was trimmed by 0 bases and J by 3 bases, leaving 2 bases between them. The CDR3 has 13 residues. CDR3 residues: CASSDSDTGELFF. CDR3 coding DNA: TGTGCCAGCAGTGACTCGGACACCGGGGAGCTGTTTTTT.

This clonotype was seen repeatedly, ten times or more. V gene TRBV27 combines with J gene TRBJ1-2, with D maybe TRBD1 (5 bases). This CDR3 region has 14 residues. The V and J ends lost 6 bases and 6 bases respectively, with 17 bases between them. Germline lookup yields CDR1 MNHEY and CDR2 SMNVEV (reference sequence). CDR3 sequence reads: CASSPSSGWHGYTF. The DNA for the CDR3 is TGTGCCAGCAGCCCTAGTTCAGGGTGGCATGGCTACACCTTC.